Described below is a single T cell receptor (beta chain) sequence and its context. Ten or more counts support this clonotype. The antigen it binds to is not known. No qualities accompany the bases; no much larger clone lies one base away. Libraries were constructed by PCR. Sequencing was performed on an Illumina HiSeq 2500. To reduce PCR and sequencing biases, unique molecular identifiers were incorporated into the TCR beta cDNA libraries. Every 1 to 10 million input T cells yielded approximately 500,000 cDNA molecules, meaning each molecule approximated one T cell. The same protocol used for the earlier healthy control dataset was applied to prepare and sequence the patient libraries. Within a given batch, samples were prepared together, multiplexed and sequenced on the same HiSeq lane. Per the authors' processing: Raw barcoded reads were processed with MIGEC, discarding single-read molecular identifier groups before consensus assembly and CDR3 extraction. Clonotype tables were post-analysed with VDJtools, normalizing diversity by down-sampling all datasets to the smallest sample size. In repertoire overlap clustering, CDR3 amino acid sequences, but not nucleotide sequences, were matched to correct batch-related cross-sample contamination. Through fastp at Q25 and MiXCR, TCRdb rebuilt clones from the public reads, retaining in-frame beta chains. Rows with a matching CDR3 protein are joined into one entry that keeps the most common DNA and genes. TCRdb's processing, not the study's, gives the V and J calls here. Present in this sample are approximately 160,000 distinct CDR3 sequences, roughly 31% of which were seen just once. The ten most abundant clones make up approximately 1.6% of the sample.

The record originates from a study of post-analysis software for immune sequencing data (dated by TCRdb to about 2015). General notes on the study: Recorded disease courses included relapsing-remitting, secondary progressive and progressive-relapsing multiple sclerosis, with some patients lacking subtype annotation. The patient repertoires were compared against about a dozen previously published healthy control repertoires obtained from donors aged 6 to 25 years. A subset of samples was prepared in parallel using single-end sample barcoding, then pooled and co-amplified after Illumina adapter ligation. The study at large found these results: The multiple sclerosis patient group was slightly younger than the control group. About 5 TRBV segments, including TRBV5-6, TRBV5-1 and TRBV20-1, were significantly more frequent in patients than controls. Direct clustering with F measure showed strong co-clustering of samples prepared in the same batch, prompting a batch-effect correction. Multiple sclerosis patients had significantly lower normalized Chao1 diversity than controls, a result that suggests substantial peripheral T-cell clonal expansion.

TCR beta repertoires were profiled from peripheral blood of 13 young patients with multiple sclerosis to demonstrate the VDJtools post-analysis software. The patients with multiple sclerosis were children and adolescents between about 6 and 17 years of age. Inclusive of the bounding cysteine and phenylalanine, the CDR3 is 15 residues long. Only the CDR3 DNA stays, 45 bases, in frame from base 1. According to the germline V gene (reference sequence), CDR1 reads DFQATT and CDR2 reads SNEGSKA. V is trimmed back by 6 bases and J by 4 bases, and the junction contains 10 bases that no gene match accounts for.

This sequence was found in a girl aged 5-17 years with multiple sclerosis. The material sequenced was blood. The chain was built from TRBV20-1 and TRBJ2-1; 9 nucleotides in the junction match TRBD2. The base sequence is TGCAGTGCCCTTGGGCCTAGCGGGGTTTACAATGAGCAGTTCTTC. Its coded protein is CSALGPSGVYNEQFF.